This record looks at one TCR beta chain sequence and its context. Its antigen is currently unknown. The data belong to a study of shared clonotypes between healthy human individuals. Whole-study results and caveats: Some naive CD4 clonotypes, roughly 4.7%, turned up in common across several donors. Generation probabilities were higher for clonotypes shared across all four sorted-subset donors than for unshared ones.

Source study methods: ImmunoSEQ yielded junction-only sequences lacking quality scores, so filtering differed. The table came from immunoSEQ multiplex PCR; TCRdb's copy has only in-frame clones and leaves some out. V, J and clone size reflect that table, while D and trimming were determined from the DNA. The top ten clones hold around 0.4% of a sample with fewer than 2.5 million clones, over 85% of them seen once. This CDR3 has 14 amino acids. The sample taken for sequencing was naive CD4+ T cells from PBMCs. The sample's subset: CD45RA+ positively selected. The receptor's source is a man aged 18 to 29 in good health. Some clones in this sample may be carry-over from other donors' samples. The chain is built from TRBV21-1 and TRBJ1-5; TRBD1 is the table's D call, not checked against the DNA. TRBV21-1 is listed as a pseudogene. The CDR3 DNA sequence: TGTGCCAGCAGCAAAACAGGGGGCGGTCAGCCCCAGCATTTT. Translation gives CASSKTGGGQPQHF.